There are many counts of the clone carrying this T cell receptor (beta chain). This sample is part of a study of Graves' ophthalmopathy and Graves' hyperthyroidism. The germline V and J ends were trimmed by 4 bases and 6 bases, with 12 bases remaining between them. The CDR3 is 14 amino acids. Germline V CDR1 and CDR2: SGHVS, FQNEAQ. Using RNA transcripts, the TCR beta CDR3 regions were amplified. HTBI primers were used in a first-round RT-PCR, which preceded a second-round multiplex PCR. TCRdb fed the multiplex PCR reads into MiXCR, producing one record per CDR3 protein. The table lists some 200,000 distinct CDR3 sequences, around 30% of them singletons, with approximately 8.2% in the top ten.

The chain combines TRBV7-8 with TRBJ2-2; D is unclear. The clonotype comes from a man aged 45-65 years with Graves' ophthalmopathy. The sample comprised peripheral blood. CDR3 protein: CASSSTAPSGELFF. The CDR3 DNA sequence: TGTGCCAGCAGCTCGACGGCGCCATCCGGGGAGCTGTTTTTT.